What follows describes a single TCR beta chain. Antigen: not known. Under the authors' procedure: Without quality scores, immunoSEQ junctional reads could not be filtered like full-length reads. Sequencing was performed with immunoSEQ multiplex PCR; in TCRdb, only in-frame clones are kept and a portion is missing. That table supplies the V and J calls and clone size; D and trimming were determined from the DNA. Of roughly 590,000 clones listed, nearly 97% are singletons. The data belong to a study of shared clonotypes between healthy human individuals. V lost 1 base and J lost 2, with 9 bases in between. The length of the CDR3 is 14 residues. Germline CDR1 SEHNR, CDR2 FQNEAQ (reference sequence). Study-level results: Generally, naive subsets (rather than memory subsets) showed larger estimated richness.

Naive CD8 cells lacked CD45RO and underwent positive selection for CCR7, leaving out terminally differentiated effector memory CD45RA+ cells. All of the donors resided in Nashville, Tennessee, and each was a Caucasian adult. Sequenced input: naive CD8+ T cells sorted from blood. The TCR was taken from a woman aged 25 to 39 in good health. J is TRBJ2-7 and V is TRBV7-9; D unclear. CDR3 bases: TGTGCCAGCAGCTTAGTAGGGATGACCTACGAGCAGTACTTC. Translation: CASSLVGMTYEQYF. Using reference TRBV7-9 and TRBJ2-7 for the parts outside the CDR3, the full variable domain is DTGVSQNPRHKITKRGQNVTFRCDPISEHNRLYWYRQTLGQGPEFLTYFQNEAQLEKSRLLSDRFSAERPKGSFSTLEIQRTEQGDSAMYLCASSLVGMTYEQYFGPGTRLTVT.